The rows below give T cell receptor beta chains drawn from one sample of a study of T-cell memory formation after mild COVID-19. TCRdb reprocessed the 5' RACE reads via MiXCR and lists one record per CDR3 protein. The data contain approximately 350,000 distinct CDR3 sequences, approximately 13% of them singletons. The source material was PBMCs or a T cell subset sorted from them (not recorded which). These receptors were taken from a man aged 18 to 29 who had mild COVID-19 (a few samples of this study predate the infection). Cell type and time point are not known. The CDR3 runs from the conserved cysteine through the conserved F or W. A D gene is named only where the DNA matches it firmly. The size entry is marked missing in some rows and otherwise reads once, few, many or a size class.

D: NA
V: TRBV5-1
size: NA
J: TRBJ2-3
CDR3: CASSLETGLVTDTQYF
DNA: TGCGCCAGCAGCTTGGAAACGGGGCTTGTCACAGATACGCAGTATTTT

D: NA
V: TRBV4-2
size: many
J: TRBJ2-1
CDR3: CASSQDRDNEQFF
DNA: TGTGCCAGCAGCCAAGACAGGGACAATGAGCAGTTCTTC

D: NA
V: TRBV12-3/TRBV12-4
size: NA
J: TRBJ1-1
CDR3: CASSRTPGPEAFF
DNA: TGTGCCAGCAGCCGGACACCTGGCCCTGAAGCTTTCTTT

D: NA
V: TRBV16
size: NA
J: TRBJ1-5
CDR3: CASSQYEGYSNQPQHF
DNA: TGTGCCAGCAGCCAATACGAGGGATATAGCAATCAGCCCCAGCATTTT

D: TRBD1
V: TRBV11-1
size: few
J: TRBJ2-3
CDR3: CASSAGQGAVTTDTQYF
DNA: TGTGCCAGCAGCGCGGGGCAGGGGGCGGTGACGACAGATACGCAGTATTTT

D: NA
V: TRBV19
size: few
J: TRBJ1-1
CDR3: CASNGGAELNTEAFF
DNA: TGTGCCAGTAACGGCGGGGCGGAGTTGAACACTGAAGCTTTCTTT

D: TRBD2
V: TRBV12-3/TRBV12-4
size: NA
J: TRBJ2-1
CDR3: CASSLWVAGGNDEQFF
DNA: TGTGCCAGCAGTTTATGGGTAGCGGGGGGGAATGATGAGCAGTTCTTC

D: TRBD1
V: TRBV7-3
size: NA
J: TRBJ1-1
CDR3: CASSSTGGETEAFF
DNA: TGTGCCAGCAGCTCAACAGGGGGGGAGACTGAAGCTTTCTTT

D: TRBD1
V: TRBV4-3
size: NA
J: TRBJ2-5
CDR3: CASSQRTGLETQYF
DNA: TGCGCCAGCAGCCAGCGGACAGGGCTGGAGACCCAGTACTTC

D: NA
V: TRBV7-9
size: NA
J: TRBJ1-6
CDR3: CASSFFRDTRTGPDNSPLHF
DNA: TGTGCCAGCAGCTTCTTTCGGGACACACGAACAGGACCAGATAATTCACCCCTCCACTTT

D: TRBD2
V: TRBV4-3
size: once
J: TRBJ2-4
CDR3: CASSQDSRLAVGLAKNIQYF
DNA: TGCGCCAGCAGCCAAGATTCAAGGCTAGCGGTGGGATTGGCCAAAAACATTCAGTACTTC

D: NA
V: TRBV20-1
size: NA
J: TRBJ2-7
CDR3: CSARPDGTDYEQYF
DNA: TGCAGTGCTAGACCCGACGGGACTGACTACGAGCAGTACTTC

D: NA
V: TRBV7-9
size: few
J: TRBJ2-2
CDR3: CASSEAGHGELFF
DNA: TGTGCCAGCAGCGAAGCGGGCCACGGGGAGCTGTTTTTT

D: NA
V: TRBV7-9
size: few
J: TRBJ1-2
CDR3: CASSLDLRHYGYTF
DNA: TGTGCCAGCAGCCTGGACCTACGCCACTATGGCTACACCTTC

D: NA
V: TRBV9
size: NA
J: TRBJ2-1
CDR3: CASSVGGDYNEQFF
DNA: TGTGCCAGCAGCGTGGGGGGCGACTACAATGAGCAGTTCTTC

D: NA
V: TRBV10-3
size: NA
J: TRBJ1-5
CDR3: CAISDGPAGNQPQHF
DNA: TGTGCCATCAGTGACGGACCCGCTGGCAATCAGCCCCAGCATTTT

D: NA
V: TRBV4-3
size: few
J: TRBJ1-6
CDR3: CASSQEILFRGTGWGNSPLHF
DNA: TGCGCCAGCAGCCAAGAAATCCTCTTCCGGGGGACGGGGTGGGGTAATTCACCCCTCCACTTT

D: NA
V: TRBV6-5
size: few
J: TRBJ1-2
CDR3: CASSVLRDVIYGYTF
DNA: TGTGCCAGCAGTGTGCTTCGGGACGTAATTTATGGCTACACCTTC

D: NA
V: TRBV15
size: NA
J: TRBJ2-7
CDR3: CATSRAGYEQYF
DNA: TGTGCCACCAGCAGAGCTGGATACGAGCAGTACTTC

D: NA
V: TRBV7-9
size: many
J: TRBJ2-3
CDR3: CASELRVGMDTQYF
DNA: TGTGCCAGCGAGCTACGGGTAGGGATGGATACGCAGTATTTT

D: TRBD1
V: TRBV7-3
size: few
J: TRBJ1-6
CDR3: CASSYAGGRGNSPLHF
DNA: TGTGCCAGCAGCTACGCCGGGGGCAGGGGGAATTCACCCCTCCACTTT

D: NA
V: TRBV3-1
size: NA
J: TRBJ2-5
CDR3: CASSQDPPETQYF
DNA: TGTGCCAGCAGCCAAGATCCCCCGGAGACCCAGTACTTC

D: NA
V: TRBV7-7
size: NA
J: TRBJ2-5
CDR3: CASSLEQADAQYF
DNA: TGTGCTAGCAGCTTGGAGCAGGCCGATGCCCAGTACTTC

D: NA
V: TRBV6-6
size: NA
J: TRBJ2-5
CDR3: CATSPGETQYF
DNA: TGTGCCACCTCCCCGGGGGAGACCCAGTACTTC

D: NA
V: TRBV6-2/TRBV6-3
size: NA
J: TRBJ2-1
CDR3: CASSYSSNEQFF
DNA: TGTGCCAGCAGTTACTCGAGCAATGAGCAGTTCTTC

D: NA
V: TRBV6-5
size: NA
J: TRBJ1-1
CDR3: CASSYFGGTEAFF
DNA: TGTGCCAGCAGTTACTTCGGGGGCACTGAAGCTTTCTTT

D: NA
V: TRBV6-5
size: NA
J: TRBJ2-2
CDR3: CASSYSAGVSAGELFF
DNA: TGTGCCAGCAGTTACTCGGCGGGTGTGTCGGCCGGGGAGCTGTTTTTT

D: NA
V: TRBV4-3
size: NA
J: TRBJ2-1
CDR3: CASSQRLAGKYNEQFF
DNA: TGCGCCAGCAGCCAACGCCTGGCAGGGAAATACAATGAGCAGTTCTTC

D: TRBD2
V: TRBV5-1
size: few
J: TRBJ2-3
CDR3: CASSFDAGGGDTQYF
DNA: TGCGCCAGCAGCTTCGACGCGGGGGGAGGGGATACGCAGTATTTT

D: TRBD1
V: TRBV3-1
size: NA
J: TRBJ1-4
CDR3: CASSPPGQGDEKLFF
DNA: TGTGCCAGCAGCCCGCCGGGACAGGGGGATGAAAAACTGTTTTTT

D: NA
V: TRBV27
size: NA
J: TRBJ1-5
CDR3: CASSWQGPNQPQHF
DNA: TGTGCCAGCAGTTGGCAGGGGCCAAATCAGCCCCAGCATTTT

D: NA
V: TRBV10-3
size: many
J: TRBJ1-2
CDR3: CAIRGALNYGYTF
DNA: TGTGCCATCAGAGGGGCCCTGAACTATGGCTACACCTTC

D: NA
V: TRBV3-2
size: NA
J: TRBJ2-4
CDR3: CASSETGTSGSGKKNIQYF
DNA: TGTGCCAGCAGCGAAACCGGGACTAGCGGGAGTGGGAAAAAAAACATTCAGTACTTC

D: TRBD1
V: TRBV6-2/TRBV6-3
size: few
J: TRBJ1-2
CDR3: CASGQGGYGYTF
DNA: TGTGCCAGCGGACAGGGCGGCTATGGCTACACCTTC

D: NA
V: TRBV20-1
size: NA
J: TRBJ1-6
CDR3: CSARDPRANSPLHF
DNA: TGCAGTGCTAGAGATCCCAGAGCCAATTCACCCCTCCACTTT

D: TRBD1
V: TRBV4-1
size: NA
J: TRBJ1-2
CDR3: CASSQGQGQIYGYTF
DNA: TGCGCCAGCAGCCAAGGACAGGGGCAGATCTATGGCTACACCTTC

D: NA
V: TRBV12-3/TRBV12-4
size: NA
J: TRBJ1-2
CDR3: CASSFKYGYTF
DNA: TGTGCCAGCAGTTTCAAGTATGGCTACACCTTC

D: NA
V: TRBV6-1
size: few
J: TRBJ1-2
CDR3: CASSESAAAGVYTF
DNA: TGTGCCAGCAGTGAATCCGCGGCTGCCGGTGTCTACACCTTC

D: NA
V: TRBV5-1
size: many
J: TRBJ2-5
CDR3: CASSWRQVQETQYF
DNA: TGCGCCAGCAGCTGGAGGCAGGTCCAAGAGACCCAGTACTTC

D: NA
V: TRBV7-2
size: few
J: TRBJ2-1
CDR3: CASSLDAGIINEQFF
DNA: TGTGCCAGCAGCTTAGATGCAGGTATCATCAATGAGCAGTTCTTC

D: NA
V: TRBV11-2
size: many
J: TRBJ1-6
CDR3: CASSLRSGVSPLHF
DNA: TGTGCCAGCAGCTTGAGGTCCGGGGTCTCACCCCTCCACTTT

D: TRBD1
V: TRBV7-9
size: few
J: TRBJ1-1
CDR3: CAIRAGTGIGEAFF
DNA: TGTGCCATCCGGGCGGGGACAGGGATCGGTGAAGCTTTCTTT

D: NA
V: TRBV5-6
size: NA
J: TRBJ2-2
CDR3: CASSLVPGNTGELFF
DNA: TGTGCCAGCAGCTTGGTTCCAGGGAACACCGGGGAGCTGTTTTTT

D: TRBD2
V: TRBV7-9
size: few
J: TRBJ2-1
CDR3: CASSPLATGGRRNEQFF
DNA: TGTGCCAGCAGCCCGTTGGCCACGGGGGGGAGGAGGAATGAGCAGTTCTTC

D: TRBD1
V: TRBV7-3
size: many
J: TRBJ2-3
CDR3: CASSLLGQGITDTQYF
DNA: TGTGCCAGCAGCTTACTGGGACAGGGAATTACAGATACGCAGTATTTT

D: NA
V: TRBV7-8
size: NA
J: TRBJ2-2
CDR3: CASSERVSYGELFF
DNA: TGTGCCAGCAGCGAGAGGGTGTCGTACGGGGAGCTGTTTTTT

D: NA
V: TRBV7-8
size: few
J: TRBJ2-3
CDR3: CASSVGPAADTQYF
DNA: TGTGCCAGCAGTGTGGGGCCGGCCGCAGATACGCAGTATTTT

D: NA
V: TRBV25-1
size: NA
J: TRBJ1-2
CDR3: CASSRRQDNYGYTF
DNA: TGTGCCAGCAGTCGGCGACAGGATAACTATGGCTACACCTTC

D: TRBD2
V: TRBV2
size: few
J: TRBJ2-2
CDR3: CASSPGGAGAYTGELFF
DNA: TGTGCCAGCAGCCCGGGGGGAGCGGGGGCATACACCGGGGAGCTGTTTTTT

D: NA
V: TRBV9
size: NA
J: TRBJ2-5
CDR3: CASSVAAGEETQYF
DNA: TGTGCCAGCAGCGTAGCGGCAGGGGAAGAGACCCAGTACTTC

D: NA
V: TRBV5-1
size: NA
J: TRBJ1-6
CDR3: CASSLYGDSGSSLHF
DNA: TGCGCCAGCAGCTTGTACGGGGATTCGGGTTCATCCCTCCACTTT

D: TRBD1
V: TRBV7-2
size: few
J: TRBJ1-2
CDR3: CASSLTGTGLYGYTF
DNA: TGTGCCAGCAGCTTAACCGGGACAGGGCTCTATGGCTACACCTTC

D: TRBD1
V: TRBV5-5
size: many
J: TRBJ2-3
CDR3: CASSLVAGGPDTQYF
DNA: TGTGCCAGCAGCTTGGTTGCAGGGGGCCCAGATACGCAGTATTTT

D: TRBD1
V: TRBV7-2
size: NA
J: TRBJ1-1
CDR3: CASSIRQGLAFF
DNA: TGTGCCAGCAGCATCCGACAGGGCCTAGCTTTCTTT

D: TRBD1
V: TRBV7-9
size: NA
J: TRBJ1-1
CDR3: CASSQGQGAFTEAFF
DNA: TGTGCCAGCAGCCAGGGACAGGGGGCCTTCACTGAAGCTTTCTTT

D: NA
V: TRBV7-2
size: NA
J: TRBJ2-3
CDR3: CASSPPGLRTEYF
DNA: TGTGCCAGCAGCCCCCCGGGACTTAGAACAGAGTATTTT

D: NA
V: TRBV6-5
size: NA
J: TRBJ1-1
CDR3: CASSLLTVPMNTEAFF
DNA: TGTGCCAGCAGTTTACTGACGGTTCCAATGAACACTGAAGCTTTCTTT

D: NA
V: TRBV4-3
size: few
J: TRBJ1-1
CDR3: CASSQDRVSDTEAFF
DNA: TGCGCCAGCAGCCAAGACAGGGTTTCGGACACTGAAGCTTTCTTT

D: NA
V: TRBV7-9
size: many
J: TRBJ2-2
CDR3: CASRAPRRGDTGELFF
DNA: TGTGCCAGCAGGGCTCCGAGGAGAGGGGACACCGGGGAGCTGTTTTTT

D: NA
V: TRBV7-9
size: NA
J: TRBJ2-1
CDR3: CASSPPGTWYNEQFF
DNA: TGTGCCAGCAGCCCCCCGGGGACCTGGTACAATGAGCAGTTCTTC